This TCR beta chain comes out of a study of shared clonotypes between healthy human individuals. Overall study findings and caveats: Generation probabilities were higher for clonotypes shared across all four sorted-subset donors than for unshared ones. Sharing across four donors was highest in naive CD4 (around 5%) and lowest in memory CD8 (around 0.4%).

Using immunoSEQ multiplex PCR, the repertoire was profiled, and TCRdb retains in-frame clones only, with some absent. The sample lists over 95,000 clones, roughly 70% occurring once. This clone was counted only a few times. Its antigen is unknown. Trimming cost V 5 bases and J 3 bases; bases outside gene matches: 12. The CDR3 has 16 residues. Germline V gene sequence: CDR1 MNHEY, CDR2 SMNVEV (reference sequence). The sample comprised memory CD8+ T cells sorted from blood. Described subset: CD45RO+ cells pooled with CCR7-negative TemRA cells. The source of this sequence is a woman aged 30 to 39 in good health. The chain carries TRBV27 and TRBJ2-7; TRBD2 matches 8 bases. In DNA, the CDR3 is TGTGCCAGCAGTCCAGGTCCGGGACTAGGGCACTACGAGCAGTACTTC. Translation gives CASSPGPGLGHYEQYF.